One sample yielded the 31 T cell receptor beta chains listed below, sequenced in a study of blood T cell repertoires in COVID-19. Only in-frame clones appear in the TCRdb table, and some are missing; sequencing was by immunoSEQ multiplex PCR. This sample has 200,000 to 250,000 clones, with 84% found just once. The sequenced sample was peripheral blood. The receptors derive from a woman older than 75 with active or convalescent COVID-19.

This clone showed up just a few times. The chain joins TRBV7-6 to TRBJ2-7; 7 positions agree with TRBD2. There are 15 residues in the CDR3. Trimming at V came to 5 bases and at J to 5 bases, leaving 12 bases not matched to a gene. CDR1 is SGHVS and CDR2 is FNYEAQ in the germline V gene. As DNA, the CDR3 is TGTGCCAGCAGCAAAGGAGGGAGGGTAGTCGACGAGCAGTACTTC. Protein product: CASSKGGRVVDEQYF.

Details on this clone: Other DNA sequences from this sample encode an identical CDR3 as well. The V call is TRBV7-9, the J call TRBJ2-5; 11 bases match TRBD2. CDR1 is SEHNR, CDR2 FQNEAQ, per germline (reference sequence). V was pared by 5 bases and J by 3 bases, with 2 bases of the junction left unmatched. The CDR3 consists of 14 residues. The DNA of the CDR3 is TGTGCCAGCAGCCTGGGACTAGCGGAAGAGACCCAGTACTTC. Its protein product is CASSLGLAEETQYF.

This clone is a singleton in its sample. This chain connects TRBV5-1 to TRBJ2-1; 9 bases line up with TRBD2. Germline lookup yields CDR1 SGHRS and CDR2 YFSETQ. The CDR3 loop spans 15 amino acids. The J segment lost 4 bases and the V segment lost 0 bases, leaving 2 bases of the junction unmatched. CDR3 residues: CASSLASGIYNEQFF. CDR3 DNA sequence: TGCGCCAGCAGCTTGGCTAGCGGGATTTACAATGAGCAGTTCTTC.

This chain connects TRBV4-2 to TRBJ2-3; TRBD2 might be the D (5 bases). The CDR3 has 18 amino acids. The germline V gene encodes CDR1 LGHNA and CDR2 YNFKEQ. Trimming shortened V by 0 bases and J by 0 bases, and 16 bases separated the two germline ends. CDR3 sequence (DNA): TGTGCCAGCAGCCAAGATGTCTCGGCGGGTCTTAGCACAGATACGCAGTATTTT. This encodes CASSQDVSAGLSTDTQYF.

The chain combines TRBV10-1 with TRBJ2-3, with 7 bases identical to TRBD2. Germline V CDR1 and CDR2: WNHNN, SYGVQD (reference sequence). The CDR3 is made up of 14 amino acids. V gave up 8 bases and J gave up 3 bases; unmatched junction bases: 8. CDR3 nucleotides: TGCGCCAGCGCCAAGTGGGAGGGAACAGATACGCAGTATTTT. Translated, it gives CASAKWEGTDTQYF.

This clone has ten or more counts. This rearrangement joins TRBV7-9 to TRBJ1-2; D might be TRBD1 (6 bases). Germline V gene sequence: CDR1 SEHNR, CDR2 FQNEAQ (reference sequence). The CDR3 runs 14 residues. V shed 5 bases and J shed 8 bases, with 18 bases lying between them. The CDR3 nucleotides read TGTGCCAGCAGCCCAGACCCCAGGGGCCCCGGCTACACCTTC. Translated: CASSPDPRGPGYTF.

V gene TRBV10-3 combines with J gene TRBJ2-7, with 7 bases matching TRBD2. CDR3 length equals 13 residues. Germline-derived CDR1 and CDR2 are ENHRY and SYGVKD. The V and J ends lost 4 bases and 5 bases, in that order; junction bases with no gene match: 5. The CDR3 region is CAISGDGGDEQYF. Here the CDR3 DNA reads TGTGCCATCAGTGGTGATGGGGGGGACGAGCAGTACTTC.

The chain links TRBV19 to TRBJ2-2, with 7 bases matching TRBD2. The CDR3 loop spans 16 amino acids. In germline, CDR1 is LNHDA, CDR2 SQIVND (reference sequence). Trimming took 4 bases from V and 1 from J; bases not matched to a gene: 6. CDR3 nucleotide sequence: TGTGCCAGTAGTACACCTAGCGGAGGGAACACCGGGGAGCTGTTTTTT. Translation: CASSTPSGGNTGELFF. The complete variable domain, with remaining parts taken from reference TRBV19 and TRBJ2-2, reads DGGITQSPKYLFRKEGQNVTLSCEQNLNHDAMYWYRQDPGQGLRLIYYSQIVNDFQKGDIAEGYSVSREKKESFPLTVTSAQKNPTAFYLCASSTPSGGNTGELFFGEGSRLTVL.

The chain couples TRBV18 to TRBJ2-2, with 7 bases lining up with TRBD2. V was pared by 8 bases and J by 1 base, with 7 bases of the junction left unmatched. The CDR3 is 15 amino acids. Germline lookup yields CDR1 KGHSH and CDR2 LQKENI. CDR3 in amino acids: CASPRVAGNTGELFF. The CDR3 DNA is TGTGCCAGCCCACGGGTAGCGGGGAACACCGGGGAGCTGTTTTTT. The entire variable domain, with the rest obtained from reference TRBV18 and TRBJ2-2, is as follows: NAGVMQNPRHLVRRRGQEARLRCSPMKGHSHVYWYRQLPEEGLKFMVYLQKENIIDESGMPKERFSAEFPKEGPSILRIQQVVRGDSAAYFCASPRVAGNTGELFFGEGSRLTVL.

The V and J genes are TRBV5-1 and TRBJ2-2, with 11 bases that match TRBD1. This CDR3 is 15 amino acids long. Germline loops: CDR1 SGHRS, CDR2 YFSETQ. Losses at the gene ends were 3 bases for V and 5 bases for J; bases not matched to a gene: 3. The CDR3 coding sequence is TGCGCCAGCAGCTCAGGGACAGGGGGTACCGGGGAGCTGTTTTTT. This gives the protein CASSSGTGGTGELFF.

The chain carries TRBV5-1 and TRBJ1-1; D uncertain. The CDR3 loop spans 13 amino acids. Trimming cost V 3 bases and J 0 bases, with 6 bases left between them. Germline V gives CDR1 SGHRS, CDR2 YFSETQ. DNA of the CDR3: TGCGCCAGCAGCTCCCAGATGAACACTGAAGCTTTCTTT. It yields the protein CASSSQMNTEAFF.

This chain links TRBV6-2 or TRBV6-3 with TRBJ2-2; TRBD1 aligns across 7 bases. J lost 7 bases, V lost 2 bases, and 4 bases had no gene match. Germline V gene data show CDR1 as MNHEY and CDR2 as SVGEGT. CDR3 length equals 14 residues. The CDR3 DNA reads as TGTGCCAGCAGTTACACAGGGGAAGGCGGGGAGCTGTTTTTT. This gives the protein CASSYTGEGGELFF.

CDR3 residues: CASSQDLRTDTQYF. CDR3 nucleotides: TGTGCCAGCAGCCAAGATCTACGCACAGATACGCAGTATTTT. The gene calls are TRBV4-2 and TRBJ2-3; D is uncertain. Trimming pared 0 bases from V and 1 base from J, leaving 5 bases between. This CDR3 is built from 14 residues. Per germline, CDR1 LGHNA and CDR2 YNFKEQ.

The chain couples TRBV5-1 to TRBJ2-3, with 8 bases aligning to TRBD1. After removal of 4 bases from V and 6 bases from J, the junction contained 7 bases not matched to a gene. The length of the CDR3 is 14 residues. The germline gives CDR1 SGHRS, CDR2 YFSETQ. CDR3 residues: CASSQGQVGDTQYF. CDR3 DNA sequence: TGCGCCAGCAGCCAGGGACAGGTCGGGGATACGCAGTATTTT.

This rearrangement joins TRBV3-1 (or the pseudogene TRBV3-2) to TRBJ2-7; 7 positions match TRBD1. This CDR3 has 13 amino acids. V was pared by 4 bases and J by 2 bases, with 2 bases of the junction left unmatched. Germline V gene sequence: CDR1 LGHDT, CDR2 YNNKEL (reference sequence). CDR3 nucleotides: TGTGCCAGCAGCCGACAGGGTCCCTACGAGCAGTACTTC. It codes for CASSRQGPYEQYF.

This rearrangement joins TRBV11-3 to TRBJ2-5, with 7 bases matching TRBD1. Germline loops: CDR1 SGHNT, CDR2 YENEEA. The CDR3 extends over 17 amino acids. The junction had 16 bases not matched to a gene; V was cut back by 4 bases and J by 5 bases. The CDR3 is CASSSYRGTGGSETQYF. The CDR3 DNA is TGTGCCAGCAGCTCGTACAGGGGAACGGGTGGTAGTGAGACCCAGTACTTC. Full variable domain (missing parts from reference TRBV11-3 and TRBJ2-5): EAGVVQSPRYKIIEKKQPVAFWCNPISGHNTLYWYLQNLGQGPELLIRYENEEAVDDSQLPKDRFSAERLKGVDSTLKIQPAELGDSAVYLCASSSYRGTGGSETQYFGPGTRLLVL.

CDR3 sequence: CASTPRGGRETQYF. As DNA, the CDR3 is TGTGCCAGCACCCCCCGGGGGGGCCGGGAGACCCAGTACTTC. The chain has TRBV5-4 and TRBJ2-5; 8 bases are a match to TRBD2. The CDR3 loop spans 14 amino acids. Germline CDR1 and CDR2: SGHNT and YYREEE (reference sequence). Unmatched junction bases numbered 9, after V lost 6 bases and J lost 5 bases.

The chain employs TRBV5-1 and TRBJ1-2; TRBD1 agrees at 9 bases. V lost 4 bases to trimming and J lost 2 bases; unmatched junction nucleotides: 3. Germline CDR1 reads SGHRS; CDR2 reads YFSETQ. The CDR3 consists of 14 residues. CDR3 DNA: TGCGCCAGCAGCCCCGGGACAGGGAACTATGGCTACACCTTC. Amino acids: CASSPGTGNYGYTF.

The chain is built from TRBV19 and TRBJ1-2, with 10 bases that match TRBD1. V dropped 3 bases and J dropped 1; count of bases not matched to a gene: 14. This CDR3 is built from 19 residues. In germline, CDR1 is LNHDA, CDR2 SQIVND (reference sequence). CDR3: CASSIPSIGTGDFNYGYTF. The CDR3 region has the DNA TGTGCCAGTAGTATTCCCTCAATCGGGACAGGGGATTTTAACTATGGCTACACCTTC.

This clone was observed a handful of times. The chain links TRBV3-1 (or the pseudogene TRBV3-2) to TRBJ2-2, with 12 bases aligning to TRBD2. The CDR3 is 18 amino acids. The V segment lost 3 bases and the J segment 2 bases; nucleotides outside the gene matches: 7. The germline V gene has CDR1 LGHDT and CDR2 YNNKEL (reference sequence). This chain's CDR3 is CASSQRLAGAGNTGELFF. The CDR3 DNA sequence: TGTGCCAGCAGCCAGCGACTAGCGGGAGCGGGTAACACCGGGGAGCTGTTTTTT.

The DNA of the CDR3 is TGTGCCAGCAGCTCGTTCGGGGGGCCCCAGCATTTT. It encodes CASSSFGGPQHF. The chain carries TRBV11-3 and TRBJ1-5; TRBD1 is a possible D gene (5 bases). The germline gives CDR1 SGHNT, CDR2 YENEEA. The CDR3 sequence is 12 residues long. V lost 4 bases and J lost 9, with 10 bases in between.

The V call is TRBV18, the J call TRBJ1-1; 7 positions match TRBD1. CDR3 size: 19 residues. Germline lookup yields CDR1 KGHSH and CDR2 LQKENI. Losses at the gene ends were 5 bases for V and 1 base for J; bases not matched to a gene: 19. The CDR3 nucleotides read TGTGCCAGCTCAACTACACCGGGACAGATTATTCTCCGGAACACTGAAGCTTTCTTT. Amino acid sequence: CASSTTPGQIILRNTEAFF.

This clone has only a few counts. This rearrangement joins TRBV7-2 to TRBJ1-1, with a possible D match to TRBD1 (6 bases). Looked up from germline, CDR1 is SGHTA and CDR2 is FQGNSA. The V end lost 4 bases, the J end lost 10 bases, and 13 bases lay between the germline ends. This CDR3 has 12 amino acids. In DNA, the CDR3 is TGTGCCAGCAGCTCCAACAGGGTCGGAGCTTTCTTT. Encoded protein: CASSSNRVGAFF.

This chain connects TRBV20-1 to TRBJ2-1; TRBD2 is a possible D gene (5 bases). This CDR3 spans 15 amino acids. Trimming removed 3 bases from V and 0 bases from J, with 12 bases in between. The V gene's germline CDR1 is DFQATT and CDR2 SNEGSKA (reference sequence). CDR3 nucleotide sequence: TGCAGTGCTAGTCGGGGTTTCGTCTCCTACAATGAGCAGTTCTTC. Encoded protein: CSASRGFVSYNEQFF.

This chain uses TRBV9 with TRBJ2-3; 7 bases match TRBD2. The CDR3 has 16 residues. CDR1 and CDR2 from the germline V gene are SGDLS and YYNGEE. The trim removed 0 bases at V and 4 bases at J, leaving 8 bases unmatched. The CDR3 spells CASSVAAGAPPDTQYF. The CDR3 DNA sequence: TGTGCCAGCAGCGTAGCTGCGGGAGCCCCCCCAGATACGCAGTATTTT.

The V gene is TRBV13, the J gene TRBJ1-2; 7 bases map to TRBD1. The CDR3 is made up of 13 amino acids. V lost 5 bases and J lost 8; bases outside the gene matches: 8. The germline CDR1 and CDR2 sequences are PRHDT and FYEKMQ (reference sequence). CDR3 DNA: TGTGCCAGCAGCCCCGACAGGGAGGTCGGCTACACCTTC. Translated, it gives CASSPDREVGYTF. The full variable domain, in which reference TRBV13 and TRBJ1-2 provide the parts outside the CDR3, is AAGVIQSPRHLIKEKRETATLKCYPIPRHDTVYWYQQGPGQDPQFLISFYEKMQSDKGSIPDRFSAQQFSDYHSELNMSSLELGDSALYFCASSPDREVGYTFGSGTRLTVV.

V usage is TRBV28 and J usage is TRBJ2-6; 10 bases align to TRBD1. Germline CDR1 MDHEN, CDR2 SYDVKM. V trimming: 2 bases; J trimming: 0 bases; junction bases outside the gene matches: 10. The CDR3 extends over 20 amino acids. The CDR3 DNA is TGTGCCAGCAGTTTAGGAGGGGGACAGGGGCCTCCCTCTGGGGCCAACGTCCTGACTTTC. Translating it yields CASSLGGGQGPPSGANVLTF.

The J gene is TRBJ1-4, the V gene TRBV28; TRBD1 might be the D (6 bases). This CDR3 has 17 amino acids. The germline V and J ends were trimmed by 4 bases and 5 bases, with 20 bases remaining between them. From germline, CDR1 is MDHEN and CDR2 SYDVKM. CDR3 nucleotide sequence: TGTGCCAGCAGTTCCCTTCGACAGGCGAGGGGGAATGAAAAACTGTTTTTT. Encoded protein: CASSSLRQARGNEKLFF.

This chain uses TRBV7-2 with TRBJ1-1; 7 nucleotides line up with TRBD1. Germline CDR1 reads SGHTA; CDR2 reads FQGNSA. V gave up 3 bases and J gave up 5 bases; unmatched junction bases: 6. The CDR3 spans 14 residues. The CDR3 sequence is CASSLELDRTEAFF. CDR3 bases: TGTGCCAGCAGCTTGGAATTGGACAGGACTGAAGCTTTCTTT.

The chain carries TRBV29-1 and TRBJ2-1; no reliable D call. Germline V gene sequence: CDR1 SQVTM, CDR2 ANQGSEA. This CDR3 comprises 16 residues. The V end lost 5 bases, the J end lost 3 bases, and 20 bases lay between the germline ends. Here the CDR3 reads CSVFPPLFSVYNEQFF. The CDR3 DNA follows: TGCAGCGTTTTTCCCCCACTTTTTTCGGTCTACAATGAGCAGTTCTTC.

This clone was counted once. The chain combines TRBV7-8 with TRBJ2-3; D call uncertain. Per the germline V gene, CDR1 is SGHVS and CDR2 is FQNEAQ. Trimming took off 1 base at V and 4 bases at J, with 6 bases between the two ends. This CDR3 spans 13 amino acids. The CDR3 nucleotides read TGTGCCAGCAGCTTAGTCAGGTCAGATACGCAGTATTTT. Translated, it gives CASSLVRSDTQYF.